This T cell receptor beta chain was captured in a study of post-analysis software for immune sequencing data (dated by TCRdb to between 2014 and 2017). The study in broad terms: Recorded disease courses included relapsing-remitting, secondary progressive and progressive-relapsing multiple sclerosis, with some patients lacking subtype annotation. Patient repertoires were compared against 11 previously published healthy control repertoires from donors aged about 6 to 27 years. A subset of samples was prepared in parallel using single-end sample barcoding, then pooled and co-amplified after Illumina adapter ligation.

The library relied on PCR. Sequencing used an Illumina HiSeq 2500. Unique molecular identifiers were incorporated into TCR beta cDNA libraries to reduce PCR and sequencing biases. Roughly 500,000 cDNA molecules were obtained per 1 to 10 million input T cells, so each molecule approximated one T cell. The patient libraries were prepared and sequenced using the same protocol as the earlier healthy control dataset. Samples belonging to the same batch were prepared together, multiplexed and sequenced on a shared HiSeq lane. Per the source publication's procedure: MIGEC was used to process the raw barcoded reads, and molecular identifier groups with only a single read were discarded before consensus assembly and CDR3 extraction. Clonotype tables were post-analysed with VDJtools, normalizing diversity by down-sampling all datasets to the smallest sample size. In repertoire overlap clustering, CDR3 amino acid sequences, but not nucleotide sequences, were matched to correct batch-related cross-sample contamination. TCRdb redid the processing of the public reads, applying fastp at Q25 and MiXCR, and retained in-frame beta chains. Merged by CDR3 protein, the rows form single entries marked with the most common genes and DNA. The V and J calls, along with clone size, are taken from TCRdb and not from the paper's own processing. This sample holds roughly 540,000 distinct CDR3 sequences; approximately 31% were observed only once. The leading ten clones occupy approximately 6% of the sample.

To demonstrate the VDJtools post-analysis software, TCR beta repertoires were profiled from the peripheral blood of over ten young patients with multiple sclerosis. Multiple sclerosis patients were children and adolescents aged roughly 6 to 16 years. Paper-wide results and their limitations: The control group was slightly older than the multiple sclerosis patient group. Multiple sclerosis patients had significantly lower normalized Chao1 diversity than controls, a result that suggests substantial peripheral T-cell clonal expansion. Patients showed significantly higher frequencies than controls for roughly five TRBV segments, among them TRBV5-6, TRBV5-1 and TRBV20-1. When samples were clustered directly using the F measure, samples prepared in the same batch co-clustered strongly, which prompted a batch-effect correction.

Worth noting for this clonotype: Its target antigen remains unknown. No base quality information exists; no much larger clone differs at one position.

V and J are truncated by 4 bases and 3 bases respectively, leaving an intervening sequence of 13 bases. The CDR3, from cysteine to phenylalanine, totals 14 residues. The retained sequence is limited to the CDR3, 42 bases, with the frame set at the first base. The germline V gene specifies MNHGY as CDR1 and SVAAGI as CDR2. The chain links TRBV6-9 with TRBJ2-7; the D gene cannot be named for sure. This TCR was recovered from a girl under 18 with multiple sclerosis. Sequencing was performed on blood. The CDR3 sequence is CASSLRPLGYEQYF. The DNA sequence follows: TGTGCCAGCAGTTTGAGACCCCTGGGCTACGAGCAGTACTTC.